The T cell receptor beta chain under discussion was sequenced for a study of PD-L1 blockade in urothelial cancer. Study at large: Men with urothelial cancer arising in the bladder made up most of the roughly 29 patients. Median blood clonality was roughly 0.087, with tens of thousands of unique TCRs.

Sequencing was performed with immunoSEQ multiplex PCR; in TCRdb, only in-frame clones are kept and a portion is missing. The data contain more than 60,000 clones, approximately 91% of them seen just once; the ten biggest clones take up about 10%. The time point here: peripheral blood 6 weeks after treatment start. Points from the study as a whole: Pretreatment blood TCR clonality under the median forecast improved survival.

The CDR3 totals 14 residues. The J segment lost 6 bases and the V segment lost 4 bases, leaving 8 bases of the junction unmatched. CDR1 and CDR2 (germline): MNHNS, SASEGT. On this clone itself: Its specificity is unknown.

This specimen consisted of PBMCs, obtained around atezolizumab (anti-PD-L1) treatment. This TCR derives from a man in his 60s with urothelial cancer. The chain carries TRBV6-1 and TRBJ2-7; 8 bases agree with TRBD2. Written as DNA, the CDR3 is TGTGCCAGCAGTGGCGTTAGCGGGGCTGTCGAGCAGTACTTC. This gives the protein CASSGVSGAVEQYF.